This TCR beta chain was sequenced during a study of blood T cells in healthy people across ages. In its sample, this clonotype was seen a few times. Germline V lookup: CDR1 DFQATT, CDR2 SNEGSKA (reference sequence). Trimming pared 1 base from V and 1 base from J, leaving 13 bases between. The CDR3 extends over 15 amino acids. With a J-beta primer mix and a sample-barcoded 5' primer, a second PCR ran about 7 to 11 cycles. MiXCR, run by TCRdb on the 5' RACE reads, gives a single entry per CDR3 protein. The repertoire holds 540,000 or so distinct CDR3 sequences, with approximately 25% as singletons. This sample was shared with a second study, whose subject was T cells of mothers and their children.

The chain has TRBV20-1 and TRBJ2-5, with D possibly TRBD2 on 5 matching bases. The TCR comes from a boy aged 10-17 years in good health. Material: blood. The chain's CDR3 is CSARGFQAAQETQYF. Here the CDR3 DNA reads TGCAGTGCTAGAGGCTTTCAAGCGGCCCAAGAGACCCAGTACTTC.